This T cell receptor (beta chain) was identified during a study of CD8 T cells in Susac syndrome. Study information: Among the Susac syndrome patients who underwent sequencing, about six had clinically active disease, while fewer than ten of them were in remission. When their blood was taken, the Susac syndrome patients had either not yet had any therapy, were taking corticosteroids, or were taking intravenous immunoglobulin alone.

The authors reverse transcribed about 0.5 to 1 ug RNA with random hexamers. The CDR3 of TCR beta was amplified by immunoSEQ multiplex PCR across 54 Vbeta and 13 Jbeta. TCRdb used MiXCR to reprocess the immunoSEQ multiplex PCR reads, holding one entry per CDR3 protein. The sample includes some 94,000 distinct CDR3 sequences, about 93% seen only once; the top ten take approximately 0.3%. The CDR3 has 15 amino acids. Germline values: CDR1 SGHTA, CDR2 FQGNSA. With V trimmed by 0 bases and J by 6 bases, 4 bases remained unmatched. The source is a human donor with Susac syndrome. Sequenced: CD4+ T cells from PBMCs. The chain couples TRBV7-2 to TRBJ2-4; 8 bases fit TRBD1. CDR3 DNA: TGTGCCAGCAGCTTAGCAAGGACAGGGACAAACATTCAGTACTTC. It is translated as CASSLARTGTNIQYF.